This T cell receptor (beta chain) is from a study of blood T cell repertoires in COVID-19. CDR1 and CDR2 from the germline V gene are SEHNR and FQNEAQ (reference sequence). V lost 5 bases to trimming and J lost 5 bases; unmatched junction nucleotides: 9. The CDR3 has 15 amino acids. Methods used by the authors: Amplification of reference gene primers provided the estimated nucleated cell counts. Clones were read by immunoSEQ multiplex PCR, and TCRdb kept only the in-frame ones, dropping some. V, J and clone size reflect that table, while D and trimming were determined from the DNA. The data hold 93,000 or so clones, with around 90% observed a single time.

The sequence came from a woman aged 60-75 years with acute or convalescent COVID-19. The gene calls are TRBV7-9 and TRBJ2-1; 7 nucleotides match TRBD2. The sequenced sample consisted of peripheral blood. The CDR3 DNA sequence: TGTGCCAGCAGCCTCGCGGGAGAAAGGAACAATGAGCAGTTCTTC. Translating gives CASSLAGERNNEQFF.